The rows below give T cell receptor beta chains drawn from one sample of a study of beta chain features in type 1 diabetes. Data came from immunoSEQ multiplex PCR; TCRdb stores just in-frame clones and leaves some out. The sample has fewer than 200,000 clones; 10% to 13% are singletons. The source material was central memory CD4+ T cells from blood. The receptor source for this set is a man aged 25-45 years with type 1 diabetes. The CDR3 runs from the conserved cysteine through the conserved F or W. A D gene is named only where the DNA matches it firmly. Size tells how often a clone was seen (once, few, many) or the class of an expanded clone, and some rows leave it out.

NA | TRBJ1-4 | NA | TRBV2 | CASSGESTIGEKLFF | TGTGCCAGCAGTGGGGAGTCGACAATCGGGGAAAAACTGTTTTTT
TRBD2 | TRBJ2-3 | few | TRBV7-6 | CASRLIAGGPDTQYF | TGTGCCAGCAGACTAATAGCGGGAGGACCAGATACGCAGTATTTT
TRBD2 | TRBJ2-2 | NA | TRBV2 | CASTGGGTGELFF | TGTGCCAGCACCGGGGGGGGAACCGGGGAGCTGTTTTTT
NA | TRBJ2-7 | few | TRBV5-1 | CASSLGAAYEQYF | TGCGCCAGCAGCTTGGGAGCGGCCTACGAGCAGTACTTC
NA | TRBJ2-1 | NA | TRBV6-5 | CASTPGSLGEQFF | TGTGCCAGCACCCCGGGATCCCTCGGGGAGCAGTTCTTC
TRBD1 | TRBJ1-1 | few | TRBV18 | CASSPQQGGPTEAFF | TGTGCCAGCTCACCGCAACAGGGGGGGCCCACTGAAGCTTTCTTT
NA | TRBJ1-5 | few | TRBV9 | CASSVSGDVNQPQHF | TGTGCCAGCAGCGTATCAGGGGACGTTAATCAGCCCCAGCATTTT
NA | TRBJ2-5 | few | TRBV28 | CASSRTGLETQYF | TGTGCCAGCAGCCGTACAGGGCTCGAGACCCAGTACTTC
NA | TRBJ2-2 | few | TRBV7-9 | CASSLDGLSWELFF | TGTGCCAGCAGCTTAGATGGTCTAAGCTGGGAGCTGTTTTTT
NA | TRBJ1-2 | NA | TRBV6-5 | CASSHAAGPVYGYTF | TGTGCCAGCAGCCACGCCGCTGGCCCCGTCTATGGCTACACCTTC
NA | TRBJ2-1 | few | TRBV21-1 | CASSPTFREQFF | TGTGCCAGCAGCCCTACTTTCCGTGAGCAGTTCTTC
TRBD2 | TRBJ2-1 | NA | TRBV11-1 | CASNPAGASGKNEQFF | TGTGCCAGCAACCCTGCCGGAGCTAGCGGGAAAAATGAGCAGTTCTTC
TRBD1 | TRBJ1-2 | few | TRBV13 | CASSFGTGGYGYTF | TGTGCCAGCAGCTTTGGGACAGGGGGCTATGGCTACACCTTC
NA | TRBJ2-7 | NA | TRBV5-1 | CASRAFYSPYEQYF | TGCGCCAGCAGGGCTTTCTACAGCCCCTACGAGCAGTACTTC
TRBD2 | TRBJ2-5 | NA | TRBV7-9 | CASRGLAGETVETQYF | TGTGCCAGCAGAGGACTAGCGGGAGAAACAGTGGAGACCCAGTACTTC
TRBD2 | TRBJ2-1 | few | TRBV4-1 | CASSRLVAGVNEQFF | TGCGCCAGCAGCAGACTTGTGGCGGGGGTCAATGAGCAGTTCTTC
TRBD1 | TRBJ2-3 | NA | TRBV5-1 | CASRTPLGTGGTDTQYF | TGCGCCAGCAGGACGCCCTTGGGGACAGGGGGCACAGATACGCAGTATTTT